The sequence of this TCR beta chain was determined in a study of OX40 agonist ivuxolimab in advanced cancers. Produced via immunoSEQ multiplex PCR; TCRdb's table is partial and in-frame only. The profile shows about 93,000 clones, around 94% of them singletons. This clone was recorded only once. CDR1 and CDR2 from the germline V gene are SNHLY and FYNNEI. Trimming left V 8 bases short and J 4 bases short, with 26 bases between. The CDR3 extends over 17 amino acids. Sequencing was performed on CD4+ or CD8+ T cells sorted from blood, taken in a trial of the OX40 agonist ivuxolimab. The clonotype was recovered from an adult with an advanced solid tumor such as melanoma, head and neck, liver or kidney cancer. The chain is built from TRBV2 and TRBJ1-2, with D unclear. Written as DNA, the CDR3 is TGTGCCAGCCGCCAGGACGGCACCCTTTCTCTTCTCTATGGCTACACCTTC. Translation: CASRQDGTLSLLYGYTF.